This T cell receptor beta chain was captured in a study of blood T cells in healthy people across ages. Donors were healthy Caucasian individuals from Russia aged roughly 6 to 90. Each individual donor underwent a draw of 8.5 to 10 milliliters of peripheral blood. At least 6 micrograms of total RNA were extracted per sample. J lost 0 bases, V lost 2 bases, and 7 bases had no gene match. This CDR3 has 17 residues. Germline V gene sequence: CDR1 MGHRA, CDR2 YSYEKL. Primers used in a second PCR of about 7 to 12 cycles were a sample-barcoded 5' primer and a J-beta primer mix. TCRdb reanalysed the 5' RACE reads using MiXCR and keeps one entry per CDR3 protein. The table records some 1,500,000 distinct CDR3 sequences, roughly 43% of them present only once.

This sequence was found in a woman between 18 and 29 years old in good health. The sequenced sample consisted of blood. The J gene is TRBJ2-4, the V gene TRBV4-1, with 7 bases identical to TRBD1. As DNA, the CDR3 is TGCGCCAGCAGCCAACCGGGACAGCTGTTAGCCAAAAACATTCAGTACTTC. It translates to CASSQPGQLLAKNIQYF.